These 13 T cell receptor beta chains share one sample of origin, sequenced in a study of PD-L1 blockade in urothelial cancer. Assay used: immunoSEQ multiplex PCR; TCRdb lists only in-frame clones, some missing. The sample contains tens of thousands of clones, under 90% of which appear only once. Material: PBMCs, obtained around atezolizumab (anti-PD-L1) treatment. The source is a man in his 70s with urothelial cancer.

The chain is built from TRBV5-4 and TRBJ2-2; TRBD1 matches 7 bases. This CDR3 is built from 14 residues. V gave up 0 bases and J gave up 6 bases; unmatched junction bases: 2. The germline V gene encodes CDR1 SGHNT and CDR2 YYREEE (reference sequence). The CDR3 here is CASSLDGTAGELFF. Here the CDR3 DNA reads TGTGCCAGCAGCTTGGACGGGACAGCCGGGGAGCTGTTTTTT.

In its sample, this clone was seen a few times. The rearrangement joins TRBV19 to TRBJ1-5; possible D gene TRBD1, 5 bases. V was clipped by 6 bases and J by 2 bases, with 8 bases between them. Germline lookup yields CDR1 LNHDA and CDR2 SQIVND (reference sequence). The CDR3 is made up of 13 amino acids. The CDR3 protein is CASRQGGNQPQHF. The CDR3 bases are TGTGCCAGTAGGCAGGGTGGCAATCAGCCCCAGCATTTT.

J is TRBJ1-6 and V is TRBV2; 7 positions match TRBD1. The CDR3 totals 16 residues. Germline-derived CDR1 and CDR2 are SNHLY and FYNNEI. The V gene end was trimmed by 6 bases and the J gene end by 7 bases; junction bases not matched to a gene: 12. The CDR3 sequence: CASRISLGRGNSPLHF. For the CDR3, the DNA is TGTGCCAGCAGAATTAGTTTGGGCAGGGGGAATTCACCCCTCCACTTT.

This chain joins TRBV19 and TRBJ2-7, with TRBD1 matching 10 bases. J gave up 6 bases and V 1 base, and 9 bases lay outside the gene matches. The CDR3 spans 16 residues. Germline CDR1 reads LNHDA; CDR2 reads SQIVND (reference sequence). Here the CDR3 DNA reads TGTGCCAGTAGTATAGGAGACAGGGGGCTTCGGAGCGAGCAGTACTTC. Translated, it gives CASSIGDRGLRSEQYF. The full variable domain, in which reference TRBV19 and TRBJ2-7 provide the parts outside the CDR3, is DGGITQSPKYLFRKEGQNVTLSCEQNLNHDAMYWYRQDPGQGLRLIYYSQIVNDFQKGDIAEGYSVSREKKESFPLTVTSAQKNPTAFYLCASSIGDRGLRSEQYFGPGTRLTVT.

This chain joins TRBV27 and TRBJ2-7; D is perhaps TRBD2 (6 bases). This CDR3 spans 13 amino acids. Trimming shortened V by 3 bases and J by 3 bases, and 9 bases separated the two germline ends. Germline assignment: CDR1 MNHEY and CDR2 SMNVEV (reference sequence). CDR3 sequence reads: CASSLAGYYEQYF. The CDR3 DNA reads TGTGCCAGCAGTTTGGCGGGGTACTACGAGCAGTACTTC.

This clone was seen only a few times. The J gene is TRBJ2-7, the V gene TRBV21-1; the listed D gene, TRBD2, was not tested against the DNA. TRBV21-1 is termed a pseudogene. The CDR3 totals 13 residues. CDR3 sequence: CARSGRSSYEQYF. CDR3 DNA sequence: TGTGCCCGGAGCGGGAGAAGCTCCTACGAGCAGTACTTC.

The chain has TRBV11-2 and TRBJ2-1, with 14 bases that match TRBD2. The CDR3 is 16 amino acids. Germline CDR1 is SGHAT and CDR2 is FQNNGV. V shed 4 bases, J shed 6 bases, and the junction held 5 bases outside the gene matches. The CDR3 DNA is TGTGCCAGCAGCTCCGGACTAGCGGGAGGTGTCAATGAGCAGTTCTTC. Its protein is CASSSGLAGGVNEQFF.

V gene TRBV11-2 combines with J gene TRBJ2-3, with TRBD2 identical over 8 bases. The germline V gene encodes CDR1 SGHAT and CDR2 FQNNGV. This CDR3 is built from 17 residues. After removal of 5 bases from V and 0 bases from J, the junction contained 10 bases not matched to a gene. The CDR3 bases are TGTGCCAGCAGCCCACTCCCGGGAGGGCCGAGCACAGATACGCAGTATTTT. Translated: CASSPLPGGPSTDTQYF.

The V gene is TRBV28, the J gene TRBJ2-1; D perhaps matches TRBD1 (6 bases). Trimming removed 4 bases at V and 4 bases at J, with 14 bases between. The CDR3 consists of 15 residues. CDR1 and CDR2 from the germline V gene are MDHEN and SYDVKM. The CDR3 DNA reads TGTGCCAGCAGTTCAGGAGGCAGGGGATACAATGAGCAGTTCTTC. It specifies CASSSGGRGYNEQFF.

The chain couples TRBV7-3 to TRBJ2-1; 9 bases match TRBD1. V lost 3 bases to trimming and J lost 2 bases; unmatched junction nucleotides: 2. The germline V gene has CDR1 SGHTA and CDR2 FQGTGA. The CDR3 spans 15 residues. CDR3 nucleotide sequence: TGTGCCAGCAGCTTCCGGGACAGGGCCTACAATGAGCAGTTCTTC. It codes for CASSFRDRAYNEQFF.

The rearrangement uses TRBV5-1 and TRBJ2-4; 7 bases fit TRBD2. The CDR3 sequence is 15 residues long. V shed 4 bases, J shed 3 bases, and the junction held 7 bases outside the gene matches. Germline CDR1 is SGHRS and CDR2 is YFSETQ. CDR3 nucleotide sequence: TGCGCCAGCAGCCGGGGAGGGGTGGACAAAAACATTCAGTACTTC. It translates to CASSRGGVDKNIQYF. The entire variable domain, with the rest obtained from reference TRBV5-1 and TRBJ2-4, is as follows: KAGVTQTPRYLIKTRGQQVTLSCSPISGHRSVSWYQQTPGQGLQFLFEYFSETQRNKGNFPGRFSGRQFSNSRSEMNVSTLELGDSALYLCASSRGGVDKNIQYFGAGTRLSVL.

The CDR3 DNA reads as TGTGCCAGCAGCTTTGCGACGGGTGAGCAGTTCTTC. Encoded protein: CASSFATGEQFF. The chain uses TRBV5-5 and TRBJ2-1; D not resolved. The germline CDR1 and CDR2 sequences are SGHKS and YYEKEE (reference sequence). CDR3 size: 12 residues. Deletions cut 2 bases from V and 9 bases from J, with 9 bases between. The full variable domain, with the rest looked up from reference TRBV5-5 and TRBJ2-1, is DAGVTQSPTHLIKTRGQQVTLRCSPISGHKSVSWYQQVLGQGPQFIFQYYEKEERGRGNFPDRFSARQFPNYSSELNVNALLLGDSALYLCASSFATGEQFFGPGTRLTVL.

The chain uses TRBV7-6 and TRBJ2-5; 7 positions match TRBD2. The V gene end was trimmed by 5 bases and the J gene end by 3 bases; junction bases not matched to a gene: 12. The CDR3 contains 16 residues. Germline assignment: CDR1 SGHVS and CDR2 FNYEAQ. The CDR3 bases are TGTGCCAGCAGCCGAGACCGGGGAGGGGCCGAAGAGACCCAGTACTTC. The encoded protein is CASSRDRGGAEETQYF.